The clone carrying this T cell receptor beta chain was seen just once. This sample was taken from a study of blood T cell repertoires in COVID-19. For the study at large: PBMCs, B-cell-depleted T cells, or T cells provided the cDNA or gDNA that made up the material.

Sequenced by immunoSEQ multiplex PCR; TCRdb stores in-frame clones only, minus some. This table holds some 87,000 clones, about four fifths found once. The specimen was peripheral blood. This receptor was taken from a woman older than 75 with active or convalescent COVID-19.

For the CDR3, the DNA is TGTGCCAGCAGCCAAGTCGGTGAGACCCAGTACTTC. The encoded protein is CASSQVGETQYF. V gene TRBV14 combines with J gene TRBJ2-5; D call uncertain. Trimming shortened V by 1 base and J by 5 bases, and 5 bases separated the two germline ends. The germline V gene has CDR1 SGHDN and CDR2 FVKESK. The CDR3 covers 12 residues.